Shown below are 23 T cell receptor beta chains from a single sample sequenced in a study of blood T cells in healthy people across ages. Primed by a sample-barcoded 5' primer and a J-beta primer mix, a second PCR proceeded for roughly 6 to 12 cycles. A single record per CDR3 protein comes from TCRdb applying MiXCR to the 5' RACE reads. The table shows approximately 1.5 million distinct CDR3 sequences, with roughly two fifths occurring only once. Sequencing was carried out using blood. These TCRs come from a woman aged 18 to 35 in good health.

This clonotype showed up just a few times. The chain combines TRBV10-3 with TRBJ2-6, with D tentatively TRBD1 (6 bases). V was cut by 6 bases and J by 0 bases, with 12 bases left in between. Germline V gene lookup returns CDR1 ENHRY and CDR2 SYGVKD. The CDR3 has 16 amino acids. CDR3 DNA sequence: TGTGCCATCAGGGGTCACAGGGCCTCTGGGGCCAACGTCCTGACTTTC. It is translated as CAIRGHRASGANVLTF.

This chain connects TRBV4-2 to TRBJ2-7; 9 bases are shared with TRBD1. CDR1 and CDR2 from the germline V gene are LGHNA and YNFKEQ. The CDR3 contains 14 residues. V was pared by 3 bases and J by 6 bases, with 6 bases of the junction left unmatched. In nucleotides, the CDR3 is TGTGCCAGCAGCCAGGCGGGACAGGGCGGCGAGCAGTACTTC. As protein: CASSQAGQGGEQYF.

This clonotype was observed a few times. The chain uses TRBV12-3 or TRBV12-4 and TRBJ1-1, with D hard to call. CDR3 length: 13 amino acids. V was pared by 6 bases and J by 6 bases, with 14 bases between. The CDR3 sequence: CASSAGWFAEAFF. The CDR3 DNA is TGTGCCAGCAGCGCGGGTTGGTTCGCTGAAGCTTTCTTT.

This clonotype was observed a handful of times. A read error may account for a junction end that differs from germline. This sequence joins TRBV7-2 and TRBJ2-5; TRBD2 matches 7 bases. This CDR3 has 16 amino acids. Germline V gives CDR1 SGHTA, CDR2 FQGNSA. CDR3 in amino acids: CASSLGILADQEAQYF. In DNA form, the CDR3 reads TGTGCCAGCAGCTTAGGAATCCTAGCGGACCAAGAGGCCCAGTACTTC. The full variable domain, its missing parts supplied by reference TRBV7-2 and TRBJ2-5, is GAGVSQSPSNKVTEKGKDVELRCDPISGHTALYWYRQSLGQGLEFLIYFQGNSAPDKSGLPSDRFSAERTGGSVSTLTIQRTQQEDSAVYLCASSLGILADQEAQYFGPGTRLLVL.

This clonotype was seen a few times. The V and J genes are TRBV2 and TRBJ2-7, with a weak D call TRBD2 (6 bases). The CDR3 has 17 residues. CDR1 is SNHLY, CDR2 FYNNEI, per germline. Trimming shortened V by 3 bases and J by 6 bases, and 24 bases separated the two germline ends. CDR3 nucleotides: TGTGCCAGCAGTGAGGGAGTCGGGACTTTGGCCTCCGCCGAGCAGTACTTC. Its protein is CASSEGVGTLASAEQYF.

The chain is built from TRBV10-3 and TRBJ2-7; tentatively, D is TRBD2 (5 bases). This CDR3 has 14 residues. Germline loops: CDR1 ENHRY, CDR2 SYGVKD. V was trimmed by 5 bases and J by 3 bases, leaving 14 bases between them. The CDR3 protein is CAISIIQADYEQYF. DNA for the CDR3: TGTGCCATCAGTATTATTCAAGCGGACTACGAGCAGTACTTC.

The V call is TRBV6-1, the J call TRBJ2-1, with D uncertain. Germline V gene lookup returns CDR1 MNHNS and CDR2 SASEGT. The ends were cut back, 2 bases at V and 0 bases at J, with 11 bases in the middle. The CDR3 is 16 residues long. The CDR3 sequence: CASSELKRRSYNEQFF. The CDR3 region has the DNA TGTGCCAGCAGTGAACTAAAACGGCGCTCCTACAATGAGCAGTTCTTC.

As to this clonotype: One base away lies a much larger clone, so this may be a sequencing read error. The chain's CDR3 is CASSVALGSYEQYF. In DNA, the CDR3 is TGTGCTAGCAGCGTAGCCTTGGGCAGCTACGAGCAGTACTTC. The chain employs TRBV7-7 and TRBJ2-4; no definite D call. With the DNA end fitting TRBJ2-7 better, the J assignment may be wrong. The CDR3 spans 14 residues. Germline CDR1 reads SSHAT; CDR2 reads FNYEAQ (reference sequence).

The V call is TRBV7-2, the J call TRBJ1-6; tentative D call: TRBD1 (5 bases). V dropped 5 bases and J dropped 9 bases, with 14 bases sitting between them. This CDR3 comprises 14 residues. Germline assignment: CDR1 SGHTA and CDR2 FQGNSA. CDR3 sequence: CASSPGGGGSPLHF. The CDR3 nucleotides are TGTGCCAGCAGCCCCGGGGGGGGAGGTTCACCCCTCCACTTT.

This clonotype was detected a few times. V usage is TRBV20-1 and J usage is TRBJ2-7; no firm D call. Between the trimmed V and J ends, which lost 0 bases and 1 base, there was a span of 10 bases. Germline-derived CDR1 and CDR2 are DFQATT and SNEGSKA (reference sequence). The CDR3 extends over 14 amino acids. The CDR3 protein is CSARDLAPSYEQYF. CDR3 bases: TGCAGTGCTAGAGATTTGGCCCCGTCCTACGAGCAGTACTTC.

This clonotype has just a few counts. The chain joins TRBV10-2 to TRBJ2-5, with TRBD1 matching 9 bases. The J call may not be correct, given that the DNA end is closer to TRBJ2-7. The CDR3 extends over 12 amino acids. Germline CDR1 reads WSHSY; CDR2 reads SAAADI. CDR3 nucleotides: TGCGCCAGCCGACAGGGGGGAGGCGAGCAGTACTTC. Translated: CASRQGGGEQYF.

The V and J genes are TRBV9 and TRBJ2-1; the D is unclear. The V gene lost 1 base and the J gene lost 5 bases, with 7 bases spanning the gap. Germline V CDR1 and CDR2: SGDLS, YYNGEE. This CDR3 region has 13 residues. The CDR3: CASSVSAHNEQFF. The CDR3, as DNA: TGTGCCAGCAGCGTAAGTGCACACAATGAGCAGTTCTTC.

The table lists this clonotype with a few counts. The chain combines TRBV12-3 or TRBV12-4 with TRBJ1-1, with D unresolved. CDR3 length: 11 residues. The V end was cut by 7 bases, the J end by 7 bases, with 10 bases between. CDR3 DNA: TGTGCCAGCACGATCCGATATGAAGCTTTCTTT. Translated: CASTIRYEAFF.

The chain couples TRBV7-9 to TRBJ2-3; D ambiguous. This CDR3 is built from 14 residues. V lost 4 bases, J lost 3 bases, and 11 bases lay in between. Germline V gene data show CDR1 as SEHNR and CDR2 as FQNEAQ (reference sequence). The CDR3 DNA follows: TGTGCCAGCAGCTCAGGATTTGGTACAGATACGCAGTATTTT. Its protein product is CASSSGFGTDTQYF.

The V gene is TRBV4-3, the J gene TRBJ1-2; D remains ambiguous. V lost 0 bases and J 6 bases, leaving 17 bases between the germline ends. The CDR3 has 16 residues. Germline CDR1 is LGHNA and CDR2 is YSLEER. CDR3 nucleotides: TGCGCCAGCAGCCAAGATTCCCTCCCCGCCTTTGATGGCTACACCTTC. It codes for CASSQDSLPAFDGYTF.

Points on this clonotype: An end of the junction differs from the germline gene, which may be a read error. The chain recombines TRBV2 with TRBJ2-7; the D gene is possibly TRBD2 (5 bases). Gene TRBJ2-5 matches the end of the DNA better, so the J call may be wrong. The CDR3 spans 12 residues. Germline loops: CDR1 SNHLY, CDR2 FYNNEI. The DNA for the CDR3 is TGTCCCAGCTGCTTGGAGGTAGAGACCCAGTACTTC. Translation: CPSCLEVETQYF.

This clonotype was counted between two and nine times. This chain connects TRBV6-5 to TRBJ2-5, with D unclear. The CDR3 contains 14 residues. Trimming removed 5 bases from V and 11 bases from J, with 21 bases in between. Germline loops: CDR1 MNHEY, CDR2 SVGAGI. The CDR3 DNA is TGTGCCAGCAGTCCTTCGGGTCCCTACAATGAGCAGTACTTC. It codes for CASSPSGPYNEQYF.

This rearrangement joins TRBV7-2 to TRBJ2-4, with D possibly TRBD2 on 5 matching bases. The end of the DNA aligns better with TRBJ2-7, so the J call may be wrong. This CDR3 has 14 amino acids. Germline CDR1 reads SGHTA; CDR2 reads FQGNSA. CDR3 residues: CASSYSGGLYEQYF. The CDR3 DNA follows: TGTGCCAGCAGCTACAGTGGAGGCTTATACGAGCAGTACTTC.

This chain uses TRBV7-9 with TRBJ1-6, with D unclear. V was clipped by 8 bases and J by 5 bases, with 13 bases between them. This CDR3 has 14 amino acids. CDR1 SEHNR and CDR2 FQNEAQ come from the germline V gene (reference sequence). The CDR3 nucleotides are TGTGCCAGCTCCCCCCCGACGGATAATTCACCCCTCCACTTT. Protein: CASSPPTDNSPLHF.

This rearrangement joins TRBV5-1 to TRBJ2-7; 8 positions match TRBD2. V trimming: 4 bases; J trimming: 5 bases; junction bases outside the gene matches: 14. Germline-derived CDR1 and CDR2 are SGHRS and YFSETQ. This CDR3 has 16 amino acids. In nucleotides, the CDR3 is TGCGCCAGCAGCGCTGAAGGGGGACTAGGAATCCACGAGCAGTACTTC. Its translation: CASSAEGGLGIHEQYF.

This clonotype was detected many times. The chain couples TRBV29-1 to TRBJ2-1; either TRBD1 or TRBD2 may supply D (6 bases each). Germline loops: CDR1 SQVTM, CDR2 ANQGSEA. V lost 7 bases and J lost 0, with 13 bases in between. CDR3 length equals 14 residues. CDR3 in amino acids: CSGVGGFSYNEQFF. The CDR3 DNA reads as TGCAGCGGGGTAGGGGGGTTCTCCTACAATGAGCAGTTCTTC.

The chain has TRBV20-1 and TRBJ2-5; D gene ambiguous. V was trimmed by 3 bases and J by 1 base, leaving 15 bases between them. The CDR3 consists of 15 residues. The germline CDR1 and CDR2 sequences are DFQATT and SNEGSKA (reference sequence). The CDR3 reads CSARDGHQLQETQYF. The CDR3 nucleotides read TGCAGTGCTAGGGATGGCCACCAGCTCCAAGAGACCCAGTACTTC.

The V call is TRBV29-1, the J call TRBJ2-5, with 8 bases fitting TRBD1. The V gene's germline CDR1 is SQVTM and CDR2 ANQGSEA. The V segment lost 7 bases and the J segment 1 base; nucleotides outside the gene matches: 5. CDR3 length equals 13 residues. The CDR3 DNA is TGCAGCGCGGGACAGGCGAGCCAAGAGACCCAGTACTTC. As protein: CSAGQASQETQYF. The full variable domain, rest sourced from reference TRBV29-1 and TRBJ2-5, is SAVISQKPSRDICQRGTSLTIQCQVDSQVTMMFWYRQQPGQSLTLIATANQGSEATYESGFVIDKFPISRPNLTFSTLTVSNMSPEDSSIYLCSAGQASQETQYFGPGTRLLVL.